These 18 T cell receptor beta chains were sequenced from one sample in a study of T cell responses to AZD1222 COVID-19 vaccine. Clones were sequenced by immunoSEQ multiplex PCR, and TCRdb holds only the in-frame ones, with some missing. Of 100,000 or so clones listed, approximately 86% are singletons. The source was peripheral blood, collected 28 days after the second AZD1222 dose. The source is an adult who received the AZD1222 COVID-19 vaccine.

This chain's CDR3 is CASSQDITSVYEQYF. CDR3 DNA: TGTGCCAGCAGCCAAGATATCACTTCGGTCTACGAGCAGTACTTC. The chain combines TRBV3-1 (or the pseudogene TRBV3-2) with TRBJ2-7; D unclear. The V end lost 0 bases, the J end lost 3 bases, and 12 bases lay between the germline ends. This CDR3 region has 15 residues. CDR1 LGHDT and CDR2 YNNKEL come from the germline V gene (reference sequence).

This chain links TRBV4-1 with TRBJ2-4, with D possibly being TRBD2 (6 bases). Deletions cut 0 bases from V and 6 bases from J, with 15 bases between. CDR3 length: 16 residues. Germline lookup yields CDR1 MGHRA and CDR2 YSYEKL. The CDR3 is CASSQESRGYGNIQYF. DNA for the CDR3: TGCGCCAGCAGCCAAGAATCCCGGGGGTACGGAAACATTCAGTACTTC.

The V call is TRBV11-2, the J call TRBJ1-2; D is unresolved. This CDR3 is built from 15 residues. V lost 5 bases and J 0 bases, leaving 13 bases between the germline ends. Germline CDR1 reads SGHAT; CDR2 reads FQNNGV. CDR3 in DNA: TGTGCCAGCAGCCCCCCGGGTTGGCCTAACTATGGCTACACCTTC. As protein: CASSPPGWPNYGYTF.

The chain combines TRBV4-1 with TRBJ2-3, with 14 bases fitting TRBD2. Unmatched junction bases numbered 2, after V lost 0 bases and J lost 3 bases. The CDR3 consists of 17 residues. Germline CDR1 is MGHRA and CDR2 is YSYEKL. The CDR3 region is CASSQDGTSGSTDTQYF. CDR3 coding DNA: TGCGCCAGCAGCCAAGATGGGACTAGCGGGAGTACAGATACGCAGTATTTT.

This clone was recorded a few times. This chain connects TRBV28 to TRBJ2-1; TRBD1 matches at 10 bases. CDR3 length: 16 residues. V trimming: 7 bases; J trimming: 6 bases; junction bases outside the gene matches: 12. Germline values: CDR1 MDHEN, CDR2 SYDVKM. The CDR3 DNA sequence: TGTGCCAGCACCGGACCTGACAGGGGGCGAGTCAATGAGCAGTTCTTC. Translation: CASTGPDRGRVNEQFF.

The genes are TRBV5-4 and TRBJ1-1; possibly TRBD1 for D (5 bases). The CDR3 is 15 residues long. Looked up from germline, CDR1 is SGHNT and CDR2 is YYREEE (reference sequence). V lost 0 bases and J lost 3, with 12 bases in between. This CDR3 reads CASSLVGGEDTEAFF. In DNA form, the CDR3 reads TGTGCCAGCAGCTTGGTTGGAGGGGAGGACACTGAAGCTTTCTTT.

This chain connects TRBV5-1 to TRBJ2-2, with D maybe TRBD1 (6 bases). V was trimmed by 2 bases and J by 6 bases, leaving 11 bases between them. The CDR3 totals 14 residues. Looked up from germline, CDR1 is SGHRS and CDR2 is YFSETQ. The CDR3 here is CASSLQGEAGELFF. CDR3 DNA: TGCGCCAGCAGCTTACAGGGAGAGGCCGGGGAGCTGTTTTTT.

The chain combines TRBV6-2 or TRBV6-3 with TRBJ1-1, with TRBD1 matching over 12 bases. Germline lookup yields CDR1 MNHEY and CDR2 SVGEGT. V dropped 2 bases and J dropped 4; count of bases not matched to a gene: 14. This CDR3 has 19 amino acids. The CDR3 nucleotides are TGTGCCAGCAGTTACCCGGGTACGGGACAGGGGGCGGCGGGCACTGAAGCTTTCTTT. It specifies CASSYPGTGQGAAGTEAFF.

This sequence joins TRBV27 and TRBJ2-5; tentatively, D is TRBD1 (6 bases). CDR1 MNHEY and CDR2 SMNVEV come from the germline V gene (reference sequence). V lost 4 bases and J 4 bases, leaving 13 bases between the germline ends. The CDR3 spans 14 residues. CDR3 DNA: TGTGCCAGCAGTTCCACAGGGAGTCGAGAGACCCAGTACTTC. Its protein is CASSSTGSRETQYF.

This chain connects TRBV28 to TRBJ1-1; no firm D call. V lost 2 bases, J lost 5 bases, and 6 bases lay in between. The CDR3 contains 12 residues. Germline V gene lookup returns CDR1 MDHEN and CDR2 SYDVKM. Written as DNA, the CDR3 is TGTGCCAGCAGTTTAAGGGTAACTGAAGCTTTCTTT. It codes for CASSLRVTEAFF.

The V call is TRBV7-9, the J call TRBJ2-5; 8 positions match TRBD1. Germline loops: CDR1 SEHNR, CDR2 FQNEAQ (reference sequence). Trimming took 5 bases from V and 3 from J; bases not matched to a gene: 11. The CDR3 extends over 16 amino acids. CDR3 sequence reads: CASSPVWRTGKETQYF. The DNA of the CDR3 is TGTGCCAGCAGCCCCGTTTGGCGGACAGGGAAAGAGACCCAGTACTTC. The full variable domain, in which reference TRBV7-9 and TRBJ2-5 provide the parts outside the CDR3, is DTGVSQNPRHKITKRGQNVTFRCDPISEHNRLYWYRQTLGQGPEFLTYFQNEAQLEKSRLLSDRFSAERPKGSFSTLEIQRTEQGDSAMYLCASSPVWRTGKETQYFGPGTRLLVL.

This clone has only a few counts. The chain couples TRBV6-2 or TRBV6-3 to TRBJ2-4; possibly TRBD2 for D (7 bases). The germline CDR1 and CDR2 sequences are MNHEY and SVGEGT. The CDR3 length is 18 residues. The ends were cut back, 2 bases at V and 0 bases at J, with 17 bases in the middle. The CDR3 protein is CASSYRGTNWLAKNIQYF. CDR3 sequence (DNA): TGTGCCAGCAGTTACAGGGGGACTAACTGGCTAGCCAAAAACATTCAGTACTTC.

This rearrangement joins TRBV5-1 to TRBJ2-5; D could derive from TRBD1 or TRBD2 (6 bases each). With 6 bases removed from V and 4 bases from J, the gap between germline ends came to 13 bases. Per the germline V gene, CDR1 is SGHRS and CDR2 is YFSETQ. The CDR3 runs 13 residues. In DNA, the CDR3 is TGCGCCAGCAAGGAGGGGGAGGTAGAGACCCAGTACTTC. This gives the protein CASKEGEVETQYF.

J is TRBJ1-3 and V is TRBV6-6, with D perhaps TRBD1 (6 bases). Germline V gene data show CDR1 as MNHNY and CDR2 as SVGAGI (reference sequence). Trimming pared 5 bases from V and 4 bases from J, leaving 15 bases between. This CDR3 spans 15 amino acids. CDR3 sequence reads: CASSPAGTSGNTIYF. Here the CDR3 DNA reads TGTGCCAGCAGTCCCGCGGGGACATCCGGAAACACCATATATTTT.

This clone was counted between two and nine times. CDR3 DNA sequence: TGTGCCAGCAGCTCTAGAGCGGGGGAAGAGACCCAGTACTTC. Translated, it gives CASSSRAGEETQYF. The chain is built from TRBV5-4 and TRBJ2-5; 8 bases fit TRBD2. CDR1 and CDR2 from the germline V gene are SGHNT and YYREEE (reference sequence). The CDR3 has 14 amino acids. The J segment lost 3 bases and the V segment lost 3 bases, leaving 4 bases of the junction unmatched.

V is TRBV6-5 and J is TRBJ2-7; D tentatively reads TRBD1 or TRBD2 (5 bases each). Germline loops: CDR1 MNHEY, CDR2 SVGAGI. The CDR3 extends over 14 amino acids. Trimming stripped 3 bases from V and 8 bases from J, with 17 bases between. CDR3 in DNA: TGTGCCAGCAGTTATTATACGGGGCAGGGCAAGCAGTACTTC. Protein product: CASSYYTGQGKQYF.

This clone was seen once. The chain is built from TRBV3-1 (or the pseudogene TRBV3-2) and TRBJ2-3; no firm D call. Between the trimmed V and J ends, which lost 4 bases and 6 bases, there was a span of 11 bases. The V gene's germline CDR1 is LGHDT and CDR2 YNNKEL (reference sequence). This CDR3 has 13 amino acids. The CDR3 DNA is TGTGCCAGCAGCCCCGGCGGTGCCGATACGCAGTATTTT. It specifies CASSPGGADTQYF.

The chain uses TRBV28 and TRBJ2-2; TRBD2 aligns across 9 bases. This CDR3 spans 16 amino acids. CDR1 is MDHEN and CDR2 is SYDVKM in the germline V gene. V lost 3 bases to trimming and J lost 6 bases; unmatched junction nucleotides: 8. CDR3 in amino acids: CASSFLGIAGAGELFF. For the CDR3, the DNA is TGTGCCAGCAGTTTTCTAGGAATAGCGGGGGCCGGGGAGCTGTTTTTT. Filled out from reference TRBV28 and TRBJ2-2, the complete variable domain reads DVKVTQSSRYLVKRTGEKVFLECVQDMDHENMFWYRQDPGLGLRLIYFSYDVKMKEKGDIPEGYSVSREKKERFSLILESASTNQTSMYLCASSFLGIAGAGELFFGEGSRLTVL.